This TCR beta chain appears in the sequencing data of a study of T cells in tumors after PD-1 blockade. Whole-study context: Patients had no prior checkpoint blockade, systemic immunosuppressants, or anti-cancer therapy within 4 weeks. Some patients also took daily vismodegib 150 mg during anti-PD-1 treatment. General observations from the study: Blood contained about 43% of the tumor's TCR clonotypes.

Here immunoSEQ multiplex PCR was the method, and the copy in TCRdb shows in-frame clones only, minus some. This sample has some 43,000 clones, with about 85% found just once. In regard to this clone: The antigen remains undetermined.

The CDR3 totals 15 residues. The V segment lost 4 bases and the J segment 1 base; nucleotides outside the gene matches: 4. The germline V gene has CDR1 MGHRA and CDR2 YSYEKL. This sequence originates from a human donor with basal cell carcinoma. The chain employs TRBV4-1 and TRBJ2-3, with 8 bases lining up with TRBD2. Sequenced material: PBMCs, taken before anti-PD-1 treatment. The DNA for the CDR3 is TGCGCCAGCAGCCTTAGCGGGGACCGCACAGATACGCAGTATTTT. It is translated as CASSLSGDRTDTQYF.